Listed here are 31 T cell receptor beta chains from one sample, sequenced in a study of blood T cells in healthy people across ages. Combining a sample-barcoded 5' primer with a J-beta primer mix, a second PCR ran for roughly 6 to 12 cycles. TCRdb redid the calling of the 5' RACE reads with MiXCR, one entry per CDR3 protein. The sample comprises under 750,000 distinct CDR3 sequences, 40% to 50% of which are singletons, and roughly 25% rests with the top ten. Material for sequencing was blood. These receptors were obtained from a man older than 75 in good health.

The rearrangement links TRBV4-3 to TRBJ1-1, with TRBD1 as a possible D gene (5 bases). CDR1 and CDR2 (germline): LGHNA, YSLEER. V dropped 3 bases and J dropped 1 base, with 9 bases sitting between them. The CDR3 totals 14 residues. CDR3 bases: TGCGCCAGCAGCCATATAGACAGGAACACTGAAGCTTTCTTT. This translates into CASSHIDRNTEAFF.

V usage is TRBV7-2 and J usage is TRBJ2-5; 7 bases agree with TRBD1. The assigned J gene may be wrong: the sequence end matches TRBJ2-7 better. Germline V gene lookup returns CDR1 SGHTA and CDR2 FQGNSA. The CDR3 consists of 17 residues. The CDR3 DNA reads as TGTGCCAGCAGCTTAGTCCCCAGCCCACAGGGGATTTACGAGCAGTACTTC. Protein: CASSLVPSPQGIYEQYF.

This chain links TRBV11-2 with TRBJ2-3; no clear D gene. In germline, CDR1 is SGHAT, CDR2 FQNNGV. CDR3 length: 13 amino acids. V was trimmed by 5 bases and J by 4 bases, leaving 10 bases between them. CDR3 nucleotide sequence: TGTGCCAGCAGCAACCTAGGTCCAGATACGCAGTATTTT. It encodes CASSNLGPDTQYF. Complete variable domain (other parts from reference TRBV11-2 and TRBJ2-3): EAGVAQSPRYKIIEKRQSVAFWCNPISGHATLYWYQQILGQGPKLLIQFQNNGVVDDSQLPKDRFSAERLKGVDSTLKIQPAKLEDSAVYLCASSNLGPDTQYFGPGTRLTVL.

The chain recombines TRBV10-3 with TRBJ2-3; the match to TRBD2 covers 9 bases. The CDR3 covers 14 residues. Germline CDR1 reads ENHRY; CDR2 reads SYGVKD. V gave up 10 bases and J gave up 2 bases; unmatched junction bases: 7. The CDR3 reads CATGLAGNTDTQYF. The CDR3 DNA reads TGTGCCACCGGTCTAGCGGGAAACACAGATACGCAGTATTTT.

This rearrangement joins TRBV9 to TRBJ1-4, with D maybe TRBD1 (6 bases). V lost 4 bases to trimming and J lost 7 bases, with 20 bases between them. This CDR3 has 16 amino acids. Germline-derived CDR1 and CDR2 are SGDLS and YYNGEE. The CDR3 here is CASSPRLTGAGEKLFF. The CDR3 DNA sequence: TGTGCCAGCAGCCCGAGGCTCACGGGGGCAGGTGAAAAACTGTTTTTT.

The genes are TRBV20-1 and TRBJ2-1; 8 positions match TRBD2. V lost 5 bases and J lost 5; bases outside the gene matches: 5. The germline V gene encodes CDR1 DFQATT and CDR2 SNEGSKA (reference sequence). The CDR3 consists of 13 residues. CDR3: CSARGGYNNEQFF. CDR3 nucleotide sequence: TGCAGTGCTCGGGGGGGGTACAACAATGAGCAGTTCTTC.

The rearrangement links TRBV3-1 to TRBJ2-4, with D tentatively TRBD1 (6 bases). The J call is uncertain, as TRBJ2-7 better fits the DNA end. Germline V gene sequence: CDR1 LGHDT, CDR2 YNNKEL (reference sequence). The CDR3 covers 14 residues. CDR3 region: CASSPQGIHHEQYF. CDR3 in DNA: TGTGCCAGCAGCCCGCAGGGGATCCACCACGAGCAGTACTTC.

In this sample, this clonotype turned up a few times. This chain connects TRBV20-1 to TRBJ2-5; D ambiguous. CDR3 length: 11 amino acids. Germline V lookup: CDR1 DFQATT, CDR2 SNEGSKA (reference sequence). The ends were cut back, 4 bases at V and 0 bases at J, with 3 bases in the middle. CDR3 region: CSAINQETQYF. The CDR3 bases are TGCAGTGCTATTAACCAAGAGACCCAGTACTTC.

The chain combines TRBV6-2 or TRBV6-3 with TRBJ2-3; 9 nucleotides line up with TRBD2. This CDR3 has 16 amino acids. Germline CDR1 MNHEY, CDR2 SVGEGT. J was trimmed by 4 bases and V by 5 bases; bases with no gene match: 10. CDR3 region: CASSTLRREGADTQYF. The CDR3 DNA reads TGTGCCAGCAGTACGCTCCGGCGGGAGGGGGCAGATACGCAGTATTTT.

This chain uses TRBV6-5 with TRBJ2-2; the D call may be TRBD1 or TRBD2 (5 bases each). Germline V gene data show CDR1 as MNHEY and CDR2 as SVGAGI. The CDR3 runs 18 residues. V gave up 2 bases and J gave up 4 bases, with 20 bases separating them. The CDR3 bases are TGTGCCAGCAGTTACCTCGGTCCTGGGACGGCGAGCACCGGGGAGCTGTTTTTT. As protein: CASSYLGPGTASTGELFF.

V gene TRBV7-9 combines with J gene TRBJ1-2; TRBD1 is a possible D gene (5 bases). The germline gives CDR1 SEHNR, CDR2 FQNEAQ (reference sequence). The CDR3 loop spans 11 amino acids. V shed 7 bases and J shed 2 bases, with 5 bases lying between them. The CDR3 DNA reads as TGTGCCAGCAAGGGGAACTATGGCTACACCTTC. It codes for CASKGNYGYTF.

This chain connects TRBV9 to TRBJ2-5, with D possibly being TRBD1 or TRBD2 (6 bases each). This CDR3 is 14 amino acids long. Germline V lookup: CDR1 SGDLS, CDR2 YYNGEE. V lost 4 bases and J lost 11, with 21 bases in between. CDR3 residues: CASSLRGRGEEQYF. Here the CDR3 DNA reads TGTGCCAGCAGCCTCAGGGGCCGCGGGGAAGAGCAGTACTTC.

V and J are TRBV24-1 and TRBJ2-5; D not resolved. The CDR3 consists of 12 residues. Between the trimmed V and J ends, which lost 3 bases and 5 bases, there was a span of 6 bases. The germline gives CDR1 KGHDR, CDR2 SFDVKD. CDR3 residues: CATSDEMETQYF. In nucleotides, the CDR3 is TGTGCCACCAGTGATGAGATGGAGACCCAGTACTTC.

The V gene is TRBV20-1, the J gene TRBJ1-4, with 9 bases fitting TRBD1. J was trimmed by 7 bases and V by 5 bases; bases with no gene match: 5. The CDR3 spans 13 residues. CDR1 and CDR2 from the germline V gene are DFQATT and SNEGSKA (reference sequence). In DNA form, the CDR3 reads TGCAGTGCTGCACAGGGGGCGCGTGAAAAACTGTTTTTT. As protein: CSAAQGAREKLFF.

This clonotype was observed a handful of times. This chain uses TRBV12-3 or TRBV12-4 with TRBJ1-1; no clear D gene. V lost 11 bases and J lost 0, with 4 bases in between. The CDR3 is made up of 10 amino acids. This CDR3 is CAQMNTEAFF. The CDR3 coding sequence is TGTGCCCAGATGAACACTGAAGCTTTCTTT.

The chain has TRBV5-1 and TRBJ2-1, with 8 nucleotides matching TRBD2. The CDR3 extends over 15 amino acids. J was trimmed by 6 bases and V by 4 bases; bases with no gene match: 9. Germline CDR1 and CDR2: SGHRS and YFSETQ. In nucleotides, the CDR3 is TGCGCCAGCAGCCCCACTAGCGGAGGCTGCAATGAGCAGTTCTTC. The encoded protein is CASSPTSGGCNEQFF.

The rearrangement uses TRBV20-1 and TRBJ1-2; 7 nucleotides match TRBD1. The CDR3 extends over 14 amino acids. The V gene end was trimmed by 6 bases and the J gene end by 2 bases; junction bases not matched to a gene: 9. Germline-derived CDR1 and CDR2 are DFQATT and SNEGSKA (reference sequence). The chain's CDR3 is CSAPDRTFNYGYTF. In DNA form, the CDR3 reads TGCAGTGCCCCGGACAGGACCTTCAACTATGGCTACACCTTC.

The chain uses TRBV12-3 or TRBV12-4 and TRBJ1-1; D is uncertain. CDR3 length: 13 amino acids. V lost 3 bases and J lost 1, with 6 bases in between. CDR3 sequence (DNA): TGTGCCAGCAGTTTTAGGGCGAACACTGAAGCTTTCTTT. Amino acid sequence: CASSFRANTEAFF.

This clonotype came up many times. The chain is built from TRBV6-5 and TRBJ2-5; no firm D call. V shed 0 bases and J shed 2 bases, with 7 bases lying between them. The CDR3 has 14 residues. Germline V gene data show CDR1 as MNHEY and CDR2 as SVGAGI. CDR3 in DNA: TGTGCCAGCAGTTACTCCGGGCGTCAAGAGACCCAGTACTTC. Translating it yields CASSYSGRQETQYF.

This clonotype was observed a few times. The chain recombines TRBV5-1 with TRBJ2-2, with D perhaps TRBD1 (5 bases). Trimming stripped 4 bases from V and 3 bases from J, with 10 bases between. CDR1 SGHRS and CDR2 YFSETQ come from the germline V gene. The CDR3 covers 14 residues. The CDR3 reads CASSQDTYTGELFF. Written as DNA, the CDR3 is TGCGCCAGCAGCCAGGACACCTACACCGGGGAGCTGTTTTTT.

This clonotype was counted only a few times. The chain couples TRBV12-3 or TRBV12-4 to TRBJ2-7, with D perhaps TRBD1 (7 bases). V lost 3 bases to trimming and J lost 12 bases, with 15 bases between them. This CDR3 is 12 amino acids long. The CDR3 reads CASSFGGQSLYF. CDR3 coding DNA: TGTGCCAGCAGTTTCGGGGGACAGTCACTGTACTTC.

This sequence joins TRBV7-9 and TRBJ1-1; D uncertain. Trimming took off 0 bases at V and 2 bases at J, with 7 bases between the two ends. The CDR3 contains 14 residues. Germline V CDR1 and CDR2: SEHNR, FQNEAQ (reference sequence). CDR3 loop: CASSLASGNTEAFF. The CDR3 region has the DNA TGTGCCAGCAGCTTAGCTTCGGGTAACACTGAAGCTTTCTTT.

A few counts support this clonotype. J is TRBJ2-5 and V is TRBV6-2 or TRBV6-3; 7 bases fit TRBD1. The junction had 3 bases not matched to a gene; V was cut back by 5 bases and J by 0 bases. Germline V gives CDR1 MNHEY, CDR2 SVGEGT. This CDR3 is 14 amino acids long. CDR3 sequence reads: CASSGQVNQETQYF. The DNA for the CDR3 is TGTGCCAGCAGTGGACAGGTCAACCAAGAGACCCAGTACTTC.

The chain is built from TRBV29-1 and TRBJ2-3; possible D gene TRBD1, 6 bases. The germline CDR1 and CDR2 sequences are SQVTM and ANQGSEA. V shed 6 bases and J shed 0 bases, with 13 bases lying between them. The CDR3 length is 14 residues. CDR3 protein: CSVGTITSTDTQYF. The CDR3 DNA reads TGCAGCGTAGGGACAATAACTAGCACAGATACGCAGTATTTT.

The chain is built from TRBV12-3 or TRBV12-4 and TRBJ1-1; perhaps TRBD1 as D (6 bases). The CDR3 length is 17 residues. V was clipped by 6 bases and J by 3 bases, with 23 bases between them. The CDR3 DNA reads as TGTGCCAGCAGCAATTCTCCGGGACATTCAGGGGACACTGAAGCTTTCTTT. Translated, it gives CASSNSPGHSGDTEAFF.

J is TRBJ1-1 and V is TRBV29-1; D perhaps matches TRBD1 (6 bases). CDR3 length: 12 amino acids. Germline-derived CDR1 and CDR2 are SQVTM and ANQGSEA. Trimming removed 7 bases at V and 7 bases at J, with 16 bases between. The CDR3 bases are TGCAGCGCCCGGACAGACTGGGATGAAGCTTTCTTT. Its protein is CSARTDWDEAFF.

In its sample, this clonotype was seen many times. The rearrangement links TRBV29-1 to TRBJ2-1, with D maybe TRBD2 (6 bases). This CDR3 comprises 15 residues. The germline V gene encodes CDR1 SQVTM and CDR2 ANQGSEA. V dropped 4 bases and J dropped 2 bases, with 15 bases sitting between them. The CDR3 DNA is TGCAGCGTTGGGAGGGACGGCGTTACCTACAATGAGCAGTTCTTC. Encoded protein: CSVGRDGVTYNEQFF.

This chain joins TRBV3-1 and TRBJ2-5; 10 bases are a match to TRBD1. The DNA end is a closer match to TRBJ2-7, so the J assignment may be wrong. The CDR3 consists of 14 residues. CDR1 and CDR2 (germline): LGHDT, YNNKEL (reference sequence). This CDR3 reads CASSLGTGDSEQYF. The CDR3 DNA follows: TGTGCCAGCAGCCTAGGGACAGGGGATAGCGAGCAGTACTTC.

Written as DNA, the CDR3 is TGTGCCAGCAGCTCGACAGGGGAGGGGTATGGCTACACCTTC. It is translated as CASSSTGEGYGYTF. The chain recombines TRBV7-3 with TRBJ1-2; 8 bases are shared with TRBD1. V dropped 4 bases and J dropped 5; count of bases not matched to a gene: 6. In germline, CDR1 is SGHTA, CDR2 FQGTGA. The CDR3 spans 14 residues.

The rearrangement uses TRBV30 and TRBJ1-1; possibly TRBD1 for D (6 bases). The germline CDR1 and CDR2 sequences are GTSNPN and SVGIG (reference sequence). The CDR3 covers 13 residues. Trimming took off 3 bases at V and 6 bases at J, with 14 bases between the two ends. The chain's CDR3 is CAWRGSGAAEAFF. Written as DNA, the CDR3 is TGTGCCTGGAGGGGGTCAGGGGCTGCTGAAGCTTTCTTT.

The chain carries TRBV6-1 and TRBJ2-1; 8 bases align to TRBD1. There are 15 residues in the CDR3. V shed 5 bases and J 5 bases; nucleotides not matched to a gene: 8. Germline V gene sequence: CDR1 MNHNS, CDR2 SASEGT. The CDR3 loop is CASSYGQGLDNEQFF. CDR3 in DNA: TGTGCCAGCAGTTATGGACAGGGTCTGGACAATGAGCAGTTCTTC.